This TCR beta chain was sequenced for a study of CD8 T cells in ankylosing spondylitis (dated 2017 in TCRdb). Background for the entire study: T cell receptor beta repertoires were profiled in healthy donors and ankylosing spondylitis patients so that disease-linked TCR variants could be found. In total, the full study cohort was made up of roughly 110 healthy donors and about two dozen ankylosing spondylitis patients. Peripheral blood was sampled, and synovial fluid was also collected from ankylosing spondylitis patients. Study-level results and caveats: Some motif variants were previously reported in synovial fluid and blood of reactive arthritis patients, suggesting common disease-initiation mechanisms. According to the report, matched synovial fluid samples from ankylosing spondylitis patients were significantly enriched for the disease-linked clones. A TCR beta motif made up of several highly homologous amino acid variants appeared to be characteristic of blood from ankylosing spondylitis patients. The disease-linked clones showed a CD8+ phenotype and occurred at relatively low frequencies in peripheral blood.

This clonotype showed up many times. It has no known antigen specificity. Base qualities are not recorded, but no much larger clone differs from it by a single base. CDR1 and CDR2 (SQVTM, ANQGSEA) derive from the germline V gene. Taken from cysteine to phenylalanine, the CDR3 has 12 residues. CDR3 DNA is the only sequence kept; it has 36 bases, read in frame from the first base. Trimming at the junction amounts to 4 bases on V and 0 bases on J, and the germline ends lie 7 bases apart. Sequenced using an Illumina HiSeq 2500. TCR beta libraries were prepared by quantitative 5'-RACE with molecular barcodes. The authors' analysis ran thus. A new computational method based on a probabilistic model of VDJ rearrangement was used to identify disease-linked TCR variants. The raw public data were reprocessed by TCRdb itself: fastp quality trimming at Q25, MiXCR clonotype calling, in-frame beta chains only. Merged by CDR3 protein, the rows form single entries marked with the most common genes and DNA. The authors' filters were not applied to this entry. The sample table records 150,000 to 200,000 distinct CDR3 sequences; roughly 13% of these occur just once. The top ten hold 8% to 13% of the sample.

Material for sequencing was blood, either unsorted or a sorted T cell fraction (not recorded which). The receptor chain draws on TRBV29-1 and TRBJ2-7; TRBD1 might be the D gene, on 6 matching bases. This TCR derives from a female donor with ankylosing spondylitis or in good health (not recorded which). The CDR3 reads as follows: CSVGTASYEQYF. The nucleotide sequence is TGCAGCGTTGGGACAGCCTCCTACGAGCAGTACTTC.